The 3 T cell receptor beta chains reported below all come from one sample, sequenced in a study of lymphopenia after photon versus proton radiotherapy. Assay: immunoSEQ multiplex PCR; the TCRdb copy retains only in-frame clones and omits some. The data show tens of thousands of clones, around 83% seen once. This specimen was peripheral blood, taken from a patient treated with photon-based radiotherapy. The receptors come from a man aged 50-60 years with gastric cancer.

The chain links TRBV5-1 to TRBJ2-7; 7 bases line up with TRBD1. The CDR3 is 14 amino acids. CDR1 and CDR2 from the germline V gene are SGHRS and YFSETQ. V trimming: 3 bases; J trimming: 0 bases; junction bases outside the gene matches: 3. CDR3 DNA sequence: TGCGCCAGCAGCTCGACAGGGACCTCCTACGAGCAGTACTTC. Its translation is CASSSTGTSYEQYF.

The V and J genes are TRBV7-9 and TRBJ1-5; no clear D gene. V was pared by 5 bases and J by 0 bases, with 14 bases between. CDR3 length equals 16 residues. Germline V gene lookup returns CDR1 SEHNR and CDR2 FQNEAQ (reference sequence). The CDR3 here is CASSPGRLTSNQPQHF. The CDR3 DNA is TGTGCCAGCAGCCCCGGACGACTAACTAGCAATCAGCCCCAGCATTTT.

The chain couples TRBV7-7 to TRBJ2-3, with D unclear. Germline V gives CDR1 SSHAT, CDR2 FNYEAQ (reference sequence). The CDR3 extends over 13 amino acids. Trimming left V 8 bases short and J 2 bases short, with 11 bases between. CDR3: CASAGGFTDTQYF. The CDR3 DNA reads as TGTGCCAGCGCCGGCGGATTCACAGATACGCAGTATTTT.